These 3 T cell receptor beta chains came from one sample sequenced in a study of shared clonotypes between healthy human individuals. Using immunoSEQ multiplex PCR, the repertoire was profiled, and TCRdb retains in-frame clones only, with some absent. The data show 400,000 to 550,000 clones, with 79% seen just once and about 12% held by the top ten. Sequencing was done on a sample of PBMCs. The receptors shown here come from a woman between 40 and 50 years old in good health. Some clones in this sample may be carry-over from other donors' samples.

The chain employs TRBV11-3 and TRBJ1-5, with 8 bases matching TRBD1. The ends lost 4 bases at V and 7 bases at J; junction bases unmatched: 12. The CDR3 is 16 residues long. Germline values: CDR1 SGHNT, CDR2 YENEEA. The CDR3 spells CASSWERTGLVQPQHF. The CDR3 DNA follows: TGTGCCAGCAGCTGGGAAAGGACAGGGCTGGTACAGCCCCAGCATTTT.

CDR3 region: CSAPSGVSKETQYF. CDR3 coding DNA: TGCAGCGCCCCATCTGGGGTGTCAAAAGAGACCCAGTACTTC. V and J are TRBV29-1 and TRBJ2-5; D call uncertain. V shed 7 bases and J shed 3 bases, with 18 bases lying between them. Germline assignment: CDR1 SQVTM and CDR2 ANQGSEA. The CDR3 runs 14 residues.

The V call is TRBV6-1, the J call TRBJ1-5; D is ambiguous. Germline values: CDR1 MNHNS, CDR2 SASEGT. Trimming left V 2 bases short and J 4 bases short, with 6 bases between. CDR3 length: 13 amino acids. Here the CDR3 reads CASSEWENQPQHF. The DNA for the CDR3 is TGTGCCAGCAGTGAATGGGAAAATCAGCCCCAGCATTTT.